This T cell receptor (beta chain) appears in the sequencing data of a study of cytomegalovirus exposure and HLA in healthy donors. Study-wide points: According to the study, around 160 TCR beta chains were cytomegalovirus-associated. Subsequent analysis found a tendency for first-cohort TCR clusters to co-occur within the 120 or so validation repertoires.

The method was immunoSEQ multiplex PCR; TCRdb's version includes in-frame clones alone and lacks a portion of them. The sample has about 160,000 clones; roughly 89% are singletons. A word on this clone: Its antigen is unidentified.

The donors were part of the validation cohort of 100 to 150 subjects. That cohort was separate from the first cohort, which comprised fewer than 800 subjects. The CDR3 runs 14 residues. Germline loops: CDR1 MNHNS, CDR2 SASEGT. Deletions cut 7 bases from V and 0 bases from J, with 9 bases between. The chain joins TRBV6-1 to TRBJ1-4, with D possibly TRBD1 on 5 matching bases. The receptor's source is a man aged 18 to 30 in good health and CMV-seropositive. The sequenced material came from PBMCs. The CDR3 reads CASTETATNEKLFF. CDR3 nucleotides: TGTGCCAGCACTGAGACAGCAACTAATGAAAAACTGTTTTTT.